Below are 13 T cell receptor beta chains sequenced from a single sample in a study of breast tumors, draining lymph nodes, adjacent tissues. Axillary draining lymph nodes of breast cancer patients supplied the node samples. TCRdb recomputed calls from the multiplex PCR reads with MiXCR, one row per CDR3 protein. The table records around 300,000 distinct CDR3 sequences, under 35% of them present only once. The sample taken for sequencing was axillary lymph node tissue. Receptors originate from a female donor with breast cancer. Some clones in this sample may be carry-over from other donors' samples.

This clonotype occurred many times. The CDR3 spells CASSGGLAGGYNEQFF. The DNA for the CDR3 is TGCGCCAGCAGTGGTGGACTAGCGGGAGGCTACAATGAGCAGTTCTTC. The J gene is TRBJ2-1, the V gene TRBV10-1; 14 bases match TRBD2. The germline gives CDR1 WNHNN, CDR2 SYGVQD (reference sequence). The CDR3 has 16 amino acids. The trim removed 4 bases at V and 3 bases at J, leaving 2 bases unmatched.

In the case of this clonotype: This may come from a read error, since a much larger clone is one base off. V usage is TRBV20-1 and J usage is TRBJ2-3; possible D gene TRBD2, 5 bases. The CDR3 has 14 amino acids. The germline CDR1 and CDR2 sequences are DFQATT and SNEGSKA (reference sequence). CDR3 sequence: CSAPVLGSTATQYF. The CDR3 DNA is TGCAGTGCTCCCGTTTTAGGGAGCACAGCTACGCAGTATTTT.

With respect to this clonotype: One base away lies a much larger clone, so this may be a sequencing read error. The chain recombines TRBV4-1 with TRBJ2-2; possibly TRBD1 for D (5 bases). Germline loops: CDR1 MGHRA, CDR2 YSYEKL. The CDR3 runs 14 residues. The CDR3: CPSSQARDTGELFF. The CDR3 bases are TGCCCCAGCAGCCAAGCCAGGGACACCGGGGAGCTGTTTTTT.

This clonotype was counted at least ten times. The chain uses TRBV5-1 and TRBJ1-2; 9 nucleotides line up with TRBD1. The germline CDR1 and CDR2 sequences are SGHRS and YFSETQ. V lost 4 bases and J lost 4; bases outside the gene matches: 8. This CDR3 spans 15 amino acids. In DNA form, the CDR3 reads TGCGCCAGCAGCCCGCAGATACAGGGGGCCTATGGCTACACCTTC. Amino acids: CASSPQIQGAYGYTF.

The chain combines TRBV11-3 with TRBJ2-1; 9 bases fit TRBD2. The CDR3 is made up of 16 amino acids. J gave up 5 bases and V 5 bases, and 10 bases lay outside the gene matches. Germline V lookup: CDR1 SGHNT, CDR2 YENEEA. The CDR3, as DNA: TGTGCCAGCAGCCCCCGGACTAGCGCCAAGGACAATGAGCAGTTCTTC. Protein product: CASSPRTSAKDNEQFF. The complete variable domain, with remaining parts taken from reference TRBV11-3 and TRBJ2-1, reads EAGVVQSPRYKIIEKKQPVAFWCNPISGHNTLYWYLQNLGQGPELLIRYENEEAVDDSQLPKDRFSAERLKGVDSTLKIQPAELGDSAVYLCASSPRTSAKDNEQFFGPGTRLTVL.

Worth noting for this clonotype: This may be a read error: a much more frequent sequence differs by one nucleotide. V usage is TRBV20-1 and J usage is TRBJ2-1; D is ambiguous. Germline V lookup: CDR1 DFQATT, CDR2 SNEGSKA (reference sequence). The CDR3 length is 15 residues. Trimming cost V 6 bases and J 3 bases, with 18 bases left between them. CDR3 sequence: CSAIRPGRGYNEQFF. Here the CDR3 DNA reads TGCAGTGCAATCCGACCGGGCAGAGGCTACAATGAGCAGTTCTTC.

The rearrangement links TRBV6-4 to TRBJ2-7; maybe TRBD1 (6 bases). Germline loops: CDR1 MRHNA, CDR2 SNTAGT. The CDR3 has 16 amino acids. V lost 7 bases, J lost 5 bases, and 24 bases lay in between. The CDR3 is CASTTTGLGAVNEQYF. The CDR3 nucleotides read TGTGCCAGCACGACGACAGGATTGGGGGCGGTGAACGAGCAGTACTTC.

This clonotype was recorded a few times. One end of the junction does not line up with germline, which may come from a read error. The chain carries TRBV9 and TRBJ2-5; 8 nucleotides agree with TRBD1. Germline V gene lookup returns CDR1 SGDLS and CDR2 YYNGEE. This CDR3 comprises 14 residues. For the CDR3, the DNA is TGTGCCAGCAGCGTGGGACAGGTCCAAGAGACCCAGTCCTTC. This translates into CASSVGQVQETQSF.

Comment on this clonotype: As the CDR3 is not closed by the conserved phenylalanine or tryptophan, this likely results from a read error. This chain connects TRBV4-3 to TRBJ1-2; D is possibly TRBD1 (5 bases). From germline, CDR1 is LGHNA and CDR2 YSLEER. This CDR3 has 14 amino acids. V lost 1 base to trimming and J lost 2 bases, with 8 bases between them. DNA for the CDR3: TGCGCCAGCAGCCAAGTGGACATCAACTATGGCTACACCCTC. Its protein product is CASSQVDINYGYTL.

Note on this clonotype: One end of the junction does not line up with germline, which may come from a read error. The V and J genes are TRBV3-1 and TRBJ1-3; D unresolved. The germline V gene has CDR1 LGHDT and CDR2 YNNKEL (reference sequence). This CDR3 is built from 15 residues. In DNA form, the CDR3 reads TGTGCCAGCAGCCGATCGGGAAGCTCTGGAAACGCCATATATTTT. This encodes CASSRSGSSGNAIYF.

CDR3 loop: CASSDSEDTEAFF. The CDR3 bases are TGTGCCAGTAGCGACAGTGAGGACACTGAAGCTTTCTTT. The J gene is TRBJ1-1, the V gene TRBV19, with a tentative D call TRBD1 (5 bases). V lost 6 bases and J 3 bases, leaving 11 bases between the germline ends. The CDR3 spans 13 residues. The germline V gene encodes CDR1 LNHDA and CDR2 SQIVND (reference sequence).

The chain has TRBV29-1 and TRBJ1-1; a weak D match, TRBD1 (5 bases). The CDR3 sequence is 15 residues long. Germline V lookup: CDR1 SQVTM, CDR2 ANQGSEA. The V end lost 7 bases, the J end lost 0 bases, and 18 bases lay between the germline ends. DNA of the CDR3: TGCAGCGCCCAAGGAGGTCGGGGCTTGAACACTGAAGCTTTCTTT. It codes for CSAQGGRGLNTEAFF.

The chain employs TRBV11-3 and TRBJ2-5; no clear D gene. Germline V gene sequence: CDR1 SGHNT, CDR2 YENEEA. CDR3 size: 16 residues. V was cut by 2 bases and J by 2 bases, with 15 bases left in between. This CDR3 is CASSLSRPSPQETQYF. CDR3 sequence (DNA): TGTGCCAGCAGCTTATCTCGGCCCTCACCTCAAGAGACCCAGTACTTC. Full variable domain (remainder filled in from reference TRBV11-3 and TRBJ2-5): EAGVVQSPRYKIIEKKQPVAFWCNPISGHNTLYWYLQNLGQGPELLIRYENEEAVDDSQLPKDRFSAERLKGVDSTLKIQPAELGDSAVYLCASSLSRPSPQETQYFGPGTRLLVL.